This T cell receptor beta chain emerged from a study of T cells in Graves' hyperthyroidism and ophthalmopathy. RNA transcripts provided the source from which TCR beta CDR3 regions were amplified. TCR CDR3 regions were first amplified by RT-PCR with HTBI primers. TCRdb reprocessed the multiplex PCR reads with MiXCR, giving one entry per CDR3 protein. The sample has around 600,000 distinct CDR3 sequences, 45% seen once. The study excluded patients with uncontrolled infection, other autoimmune disease, pregnancy or lactation. Trimming stripped 6 bases from V and 0 bases from J, with 12 bases between. CDR3 length: 15 amino acids. CDR1 and CDR2 (germline): SGHTA, FQGTGA.

This sequence originates from an adult man with Graves' disease, either hyperthyroidism or ophthalmopathy (not recorded which). The rearrangement joins TRBV7-3 to TRBJ1-3, with D possibly being TRBD1 (5 bases). What was sequenced was peripheral blood or thyroid tissue (not recorded which). The CDR3 region has the DNA TGTGCCAGCAGGGGTTCAGGGAGCTCTGGAAACACCATATATTTT. This codes for CASRGSGSSGNTIYF. Drawing the rest from reference TRBV7-3 and TRBJ1-3, the complete variable domain is GAGVSQTPSNKVTEKGKYVELRCDPISGHTALYWYRQSLGQGPEFLIYFQGTGAADDSGLPNDRFFAVRPEGSVSTLKIQRTERGDSAVYLCASRGSGSSGNTIYFGEGSWLTVV.